Each of the 31 T cell receptor beta chains below was sequenced from the same sample in a study of blood T cell repertoires in COVID-19. The data were produced by immunoSEQ multiplex PCR, yet TCRdb's version contains in-frame clones alone and is incomplete. The sample lists 250,000 or so clones, 70% to 85% occurring once. Sequencing input: peripheral blood. All receptors derive from a woman older than 75 with acute or convalescent COVID-19.

The CDR3 is CASSERGDSYEQYF. As DNA, the CDR3 is TGTGCCAGCAGTGAGCGGGGGGACTCCTACGAGCAGTACTTC. The chain is built from TRBV6-2 or TRBV6-3 and TRBJ2-7; TRBD2 matches at 9 bases. CDR1 is MNHEY and CDR2 is SVGEGT in the germline V gene. The CDR3 is 14 residues long. J lost 0 bases, V lost 5 bases, and 2 bases had no gene match.

This chain joins TRBV5-4 and TRBJ1-6, with D possibly matching TRBD1 (6 bases). The germline V gene has CDR1 SGHNT and CDR2 YYREEE (reference sequence). CDR3 length: 15 amino acids. V was trimmed by 0 bases and J by 3 bases, leaving 7 bases between them. The CDR3 loop is CASSLDRVYNSPLHF. CDR3 bases: TGTGCCAGCAGCTTGGACAGGGTCTATAATTCACCCCTCCACTTT.

This clone turned up a few times. The V and J genes are TRBV2 and TRBJ2-7; 10 nucleotides agree with TRBD1. The CDR3 is made up of 14 amino acids. J was trimmed by 2 bases and V by 5 bases; bases with no gene match: 3. From germline, CDR1 is SNHLY and CDR2 FYNNEI. As DNA, the CDR3 is TGTGCCAGCAGTTGGGACAGGGGAACCTACGAGCAGTACTTC. Its translation is CASSWDRGTYEQYF.

The V gene is TRBV5-5, the J gene TRBJ2-7; D unclear. The CDR3 extends over 14 amino acids. Looked up from germline, CDR1 is SGHKS and CDR2 is YYEKEE (reference sequence). V was pared by 2 bases and J by 0 bases, with 9 bases between. The CDR3 here is CASSFQFNSYEQYF. CDR3 in DNA: TGTGCCAGCAGCTTTCAGTTTAACTCCTACGAGCAGTACTTC.

The V gene is TRBV28, the J gene TRBJ1-5, with D perhaps TRBD1 (6 bases). With 2 bases removed from V and 3 bases from J, the gap between germline ends came to 11 bases. CDR3 size: 15 residues. Germline CDR1 and CDR2: MDHEN and SYDVKM. The CDR3 here is CASSLRQGTNQPQHF. CDR3 sequence (DNA): TGTGCCAGCAGTTTACGTCAGGGGACCAATCAGCCCCAGCATTTT.

V is TRBV5-1 and J is TRBJ1-1, with unresolved D. CDR1 is SGHRS and CDR2 is YFSETQ in the germline V gene. V gave up 8 bases and J gave up 6 bases, with 17 bases separating them. This CDR3 comprises 13 residues. CDR3 protein: CASGPTGGSEAFF. DNA of the CDR3: TGCGCCAGTGGCCCAACCGGAGGATCTGAAGCTTTCTTT.

The rearrangement joins TRBV6-5 to TRBJ2-3, with a weak D call TRBD1 (5 bases). This CDR3 comprises 15 residues. Germline V gene sequence: CDR1 MNHEY, CDR2 SVGAGI. The ends were cut back, 0 bases at V and 3 bases at J, with 10 bases in the middle. The CDR3 DNA is TGTGCCAGCAGTTACTCCCAGGGTAGGACAGATACGCAGTATTTT. Amino acids: CASSYSQGRTDTQYF.

The chain employs TRBV11-2 and TRBJ1-1; 7 bases agree with TRBD1. CDR3 size: 18 residues. The junction had 12 bases not matched to a gene; V was cut back by 0 bases and J by 2 bases. Looked up from germline, CDR1 is SGHAT and CDR2 is FQNNGV. The CDR3 DNA reads TGTGCCAGCAGCTTAGATCTGATGGCAGGGGGAGGAAACACTGAAGCTTTCTTT. Its translation: CASSLDLMAGGGNTEAFF.

The chain links TRBV6-5 to TRBJ2-7, with D hard to call. The CDR3 loop spans 10 amino acids. The germline CDR1 and CDR2 sequences are MNHEY and SVGAGI. Trimming removed 7 bases from V and 4 bases from J, with 5 bases in between. The CDR3: CASNAYEQYF. The CDR3, as DNA: TGTGCCAGCAACGCGTACGAGCAGTACTTC.

This clone appeared many times. The rearrangement links TRBV7-2 to TRBJ2-5, with TRBD2 identical over 8 bases. From germline, CDR1 is SGHTA and CDR2 FQGNSA. The CDR3 totals 15 residues. V gave up 5 bases and J gave up 4 bases; unmatched junction bases: 9. CDR3 DNA: TGTGCCAGCAGCCTGGGACTAGAGGGGGTAGAGACCCAGTACTTC. Translating gives CASSLGLEGVETQYF.

The V call is TRBV11-2, the J call TRBJ1-6; tentatively, D is TRBD1 (6 bases). V was shortened by 5 bases and J by 7 bases, with 15 bases between the two germline ends. The CDR3 extends over 15 amino acids. CDR1 is SGHAT, CDR2 FQNNGV, per germline. The CDR3 region has the DNA TGTGCCAGCAGCCCCGGGGCTGGGGGCAATTCACCCCTCCACTTT. This gives the protein CASSPGAGGNSPLHF.

This chain joins TRBV19 and TRBJ1-2; 10 bases map to TRBD1. CDR3 size: 15 residues. CDR1 LNHDA and CDR2 SQIVND come from the germline V gene (reference sequence). V was pared by 5 bases and J by 5 bases, with 8 bases of the junction left unmatched. This CDR3 reads CASSFGQGEAYGYTF. The CDR3 region has the DNA TGTGCCAGTAGTTTCGGACAGGGGGAGGCATATGGCTACACCTTC.

The chain employs TRBV29-1 and TRBJ2-4; 8 positions match TRBD1. The CDR3 sequence is 14 residues long. After removal of 1 base from V and 6 bases from J, the junction contained 5 bases not matched to a gene. Germline CDR1 and CDR2: SQVTM and ANQGSEA. This CDR3 is CSVEVARGRNIQYF. CDR3 DNA sequence: TGCAGCGTTGAAGTGGCCAGGGGGCGAAACATTCAGTACTTC.

V and J are TRBV7-3 and TRBJ2-5; 8 bases fit TRBD2. V lost 5 bases and J lost 5; bases outside the gene matches: 10. Germline V CDR1 and CDR2: SGHTA, FQGTGA. The CDR3 extends over 15 amino acids. CDR3 amino acids: CASSQLGGAEETQYF. In nucleotides, the CDR3 is TGTGCCAGCAGCCAACTCGGGGGGGCCGAGGAGACCCAGTACTTC. The full variable domain, with the rest looked up from reference TRBV7-3 and TRBJ2-5, is GAGVSQTPSNKVTEKGKYVELRCDPISGHTALYWYRQSLGQGPEFLIYFQGTGAADDSGLPNDRFFAVRPEGSVSTLKIQRTERGDSAVYLCASSQLGGAEETQYFGPGTRLLVL.

This clone was detected only a few times. V is TRBV28 and J is TRBJ1-4; perhaps TRBD1 as D (5 bases). Trimming removed 3 bases from V and 7 bases from J, with 15 bases in between. Germline-derived CDR1 and CDR2 are MDHEN and SYDVKM. The CDR3 spans 15 residues. The CDR3, as DNA: TGTGCCAGCAGTTTCGCTGGGGGGGGAGGTGAAAAACTGTTTTTT. Its translation: CASSFAGGGGEKLFF.

The chain employs TRBV30 and TRBJ2-1, with TRBD2 identical over 8 bases. This CDR3 spans 15 amino acids. Germline V lookup: CDR1 GTSNPN, CDR2 SVGIG (reference sequence). J gave up 7 bases and V 1 base, and 9 bases lay outside the gene matches. The CDR3 nucleotides are TGTGCCTGGAGTGATTGGAGCGGGAGCACGAATGAGCAGTTCTTC. Encoded protein: CAWSDWSGSTNEQFF.

V is TRBV7-2 and J is TRBJ2-5; D gene ambiguous. The germline V gene has CDR1 SGHTA and CDR2 FQGNSA. With 3 bases removed from V and 5 bases from J, the gap between germline ends came to 10 bases. This CDR3 is 13 amino acids long. The CDR3 protein is CASSFTLRETQYF. DNA for the CDR3: TGTGCCAGCAGCTTTACGCTTCGGGAGACCCAGTACTTC.

V gene TRBV5-4 combines with J gene TRBJ2-3, with 10 nucleotides matching TRBD2. V lost 5 bases to trimming and J lost 3 bases; unmatched junction nucleotides: 6. The CDR3 contains 15 residues. Germline V gene data show CDR1 as SGHNT and CDR2 as YYREEE (reference sequence). The CDR3 loop is CASSHSGGRTDTQYF. The CDR3 DNA reads TGTGCCAGCAGTCATAGCGGGGGGCGGACAGATACGCAGTATTTT.

The chain links TRBV19 to TRBJ2-3; 7 bases fit TRBD2. V gave up 3 bases and J gave up 0 bases; unmatched junction bases: 3. CDR1 and CDR2 (germline): LNHDA, SQIVND (reference sequence). The CDR3 has 15 residues. The DNA of the CDR3 is TGTGCCAGTAGTATTGCGGGAGCTAGCACAGATACGCAGTATTTT. It codes for CASSIAGASTDTQYF.

V gene TRBV27 combines with J gene TRBJ1-5; no firm D call. V was pared by 5 bases and J by 3 bases, with 14 bases between. CDR1 MNHEY and CDR2 SMNVEV come from the germline V gene (reference sequence). This CDR3 is built from 15 residues. This CDR3 reads CASSPRLTANQPQHF. Here the CDR3 DNA reads TGTGCCAGCAGTCCTAGACTGACGGCCAATCAGCCCCAGCATTTT.

V gene TRBV2 combines with J gene TRBJ2-5; TRBD1 matches at 11 bases. J was trimmed by 4 bases and V by 5 bases; bases with no gene match: 3. The CDR3 length is 14 residues. Looked up from germline, CDR1 is SNHLY and CDR2 is FYNNEI. DNA of the CDR3: TGTGCCAGCAGTTTGGGGACAGGGGGAGAGACCCAGTACTTC. Amino acids: CASSLGTGGETQYF.

The V and J genes are TRBV2 and TRBJ2-5; the D gene is possibly TRBD2 (7 bases). CDR3 size: 15 residues. Germline V lookup: CDR1 SNHLY, CDR2 FYNNEI. Trimming removed 6 bases at V and 1 base at J, with 15 bases between. The DNA for the CDR3 is TGTGCCAGCAGCCGACAGGCTAGCGGCCAAGAGACCCAGTACTTC. Its protein is CASSRQASGQETQYF.

This chain links TRBV7-2 with TRBJ2-7, with 11 bases that match TRBD1. CDR1 and CDR2 from the germline V gene are SGHTA and FQGNSA. The CDR3 length is 16 residues. Trimming cost V 5 bases and J 0 bases; bases outside gene matches: 6. The CDR3 loop is CASSHGTGGSSYEQYF. CDR3 DNA: TGTGCCAGCAGCCACGGGACAGGGGGAAGCTCCTACGAGCAGTACTTC. Full variable domain (remainder filled in from reference TRBV7-2 and TRBJ2-7): GAGVSQSPSNKVTEKGKDVELRCDPISGHTALYWYRQSLGQGLEFLIYFQGNSAPDKSGLPSDRFSAERTGGSVSTLTIQRTQQEDSAVYLCASSHGTGGSSYEQYFGPGTRLTVT.

The chain links TRBV24-1 to TRBJ2-1; 8 bases fit TRBD1. This CDR3 has 16 amino acids. J gave up 2 bases and V 4 bases, and 6 bases lay outside the gene matches. Germline V gene sequence: CDR1 KGHDR, CDR2 SFDVKD. Here the CDR3 reads CATSDLTGDAYNEQFF. The CDR3 DNA reads as TGTGCCACCAGTGACCTGACAGGGGACGCCTACAATGAGCAGTTCTTC.

The chain couples TRBV19 to TRBJ1-1; perhaps TRBD1 as D (6 bases). The V gene's germline CDR1 is LNHDA and CDR2 SQIVND (reference sequence). Trimming cost V 5 bases and J 3 bases, with 13 bases left between them. The CDR3 has 14 amino acids. CDR3 sequence: CASSVKGGHTEAFF. For the CDR3, the DNA is TGTGCCAGTAGTGTTAAGGGGGGGCACACTGAAGCTTTCTTT.

The chain couples TRBV6-2 or TRBV6-3 to TRBJ2-1, with TRBD2 matching over 8 bases. Germline assignment: CDR1 MNHEY and CDR2 SVGEGT. The CDR3 has 15 amino acids. Trimming removed 1 base from V and 6 bases from J; junction bases left unmatched: 5. As DNA, the CDR3 is TGTGCCAGCAGTTACTTTAGCGGGGTGGGCAATGAGCAGTTCTTC. This encodes CASSYFSGVGNEQFF.

This clone was detected once. This chain uses TRBV7-2 with TRBJ2-1; perhaps TRBD2 as D (6 bases). The CDR3 sequence is 15 residues long. With 4 bases removed from V and 5 bases from J, the gap between germline ends came to 15 bases. CDR1 SGHTA and CDR2 FQGNSA come from the germline V gene. CDR3 region: CASSSRGAINNEQFF. The CDR3, as DNA: TGTGCCAGCAGCTCCCGCGGGGCCATCAACAATGAGCAGTTCTTC.

This chain's CDR3 is CASSLPGGNEQFF. The CDR3 DNA reads as TGTGCCAGCAGCCTACCCGGCGGGAATGAGCAGTTCTTC. This chain uses TRBV7-3 with TRBJ2-1; possible D gene TRBD2, 5 bases. The CDR3 is made up of 13 amino acids. CDR1 and CDR2 (germline): SGHTA, FQGTGA. With 5 bases removed from V and 7 bases from J, the gap between germline ends came to 12 bases.

CDR3 coding DNA: TGTGCCAGCTCACCCCGCGGACAGGGATACTATGGCTACACCTTC. Protein product: CASSPRGQGYYGYTF. The J gene is TRBJ1-2, the V gene TRBV18; 8 bases align to TRBD1. CDR3 size: 15 residues. Losses at the gene ends were 3 bases for V and 3 bases for J; bases not matched to a gene: 6. Germline assignment: CDR1 KGHSH and CDR2 LQKENI.

This clone has a single count. The genes are TRBV7-2 and TRBJ2-7; 7 nucleotides match TRBD2. The CDR3 is 14 amino acids. The V gene end was trimmed by 4 bases and the J gene end by 4 bases; junction bases not matched to a gene: 7. Looked up from germline, CDR1 is SGHTA and CDR2 is FQGNSA. The CDR3 loop reads CASSSGGTTYEQYF. Here the CDR3 DNA reads TGTGCCAGCAGCTCCGGGGGGACCACTTACGAGCAGTACTTC.

J is TRBJ2-1 and V is TRBV28; D is ambiguous. The CDR3 extends over 15 amino acids. Trimming took off 6 bases at V and 0 bases at J, with 12 bases between the two ends. The germline CDR1 and CDR2 sequences are MDHEN and SYDVKM. The CDR3 loop is CASSRSAASYNEQFF. The CDR3 bases are TGTGCCAGCAGCCGCTCGGCGGCCTCCTACAATGAGCAGTTCTTC.